A single sample is the source of the 14 T cell receptor beta chains below, sequenced in a study of tumor-infiltrating lymphocytes in primary liver carcinoma. From about 530 ng total RNA, TCR beta cDNA was generated with a primer in the constant region. Three rounds of nested multiplex PCR with slightly modified ARM-PCR produced TCR beta libraries. The opening two PCR rounds, around 10 cycles each, paired TRBV1-TRBV30 forward primers with a C-beta reverse primer. TCRdb re-called the multiplex PCR reads through MiXCR, storing one row per CDR3 protein. The repertoire has 100,000 to 150,000 distinct CDR3 sequences, 60% to 75% of them found once; the top ten carry about 8%. Unsorted bulk tissue (roughly 17-33 mg) underwent RNA and DNA co-extraction. Sequencing used liver tumor tissue from sampling region 3. Subset noted: tumor region T3, left-lateral pole. The receptor source for this set is an older woman with primary liver carcinoma and hepatitis B virus infection.

As for this clonotype: Possible read error: a much larger clone is one base away. V usage is TRBV12-3 or TRBV12-4 and J usage is TRBJ1-1; TRBD1 agrees at 9 bases. The CDR3 has 17 residues. V dropped 3 bases and J dropped 0; count of bases not matched to a gene: 8. The CDR3 spells CASSFPGQGPMNTEAFF. For the CDR3, the DNA is TGTGCCAGCAGTTTCCCGGGACAGGGTCCGATGAACACTGAAGCTTTCTTT.

As for this clonotype: Since no conserved phenylalanine or tryptophan closes the CDR3, a read error is the likely cause. The chain carries TRBV5-6 and TRBJ2-7; no clear D gene. This CDR3 contains 13 residues. Germline V CDR1 and CDR2: SGHDT, YYEEEE. DNA of the CDR3: TGTGCCAGCAGCTTGCTTCTATCCTACGATCAGTACCTC. Residues: CASSLLLSYDQYL.

This clonotype was observed a few times. V gene TRBV28 combines with J gene TRBJ2-7; TRBD1 matches at 9 bases. The CDR3 consists of 16 residues. V trimming: 6 bases; J trimming: 2 bases; junction bases outside the gene matches: 11. Germline CDR1 and CDR2: MDHEN and SYDVKM. For the CDR3, the DNA is TGTGCCAGCAGCCCCCCGGACAGGGGCCTTACCTACGAGCAGTACTTC. Amino acid sequence: CASSPPDRGLTYEQYF.

At least ten counts were recorded for this clonotype. The chain combines TRBV4-1 with TRBJ2-1; TRBD2 agrees at 8 bases. Trimming cost V 1 base and J 3 bases; bases outside gene matches: 5. Germline V gene lookup returns CDR1 MGHRA and CDR2 YSYEKL. CDR3 size: 16 residues. CDR3 sequence reads: CASSQGAGVNYNEQFF. The CDR3 DNA sequence: TGCGCCAGCAGCCAAGGAGCGGGAGTAAACTACAATGAGCAGTTCTTC.

On this clonotype: The junction departs from the called germline gene at one end, perhaps through a read error. The chain recombines TRBV6-1 with TRBJ2-3; TRBD2 matches at 11 bases. The CDR3 length is 15 residues. Germline V gene data show CDR1 as MNHNS and CDR2 as SASEGT. In nucleotides, the CDR3 is TGCCCCAGCAACCTACTAGCGGGAGCATGGAATACGCAGTATTTT. It codes for CPSNLLAGAWNTQYF.

The sample holds one count of this clonotype. The V call is TRBV15, the J call TRBJ2-4, with D perhaps TRBD1 (6 bases). CDR3 length: 12 amino acids. The germline CDR1 and CDR2 sequences are LNHNV and YYDKDF (reference sequence). V dropped 0 bases and J dropped 12 bases, with 9 bases sitting between them. DNA for the CDR3: TGTGCCACCAGCAGAGATTCGGACAGTCAGTACTTC. Encoded protein: CATSRDSDSQYF.

By frequency in the sample, this clonotype is medium-sized. The CDR3 protein is CASSSLRSGIGELFF. The DNA of the CDR3 is TGTGCCAGCAGCTCGCTACGGTCAGGCATCGGGGAGCTGTTTTTT. The chain couples TRBV11-2 to TRBJ2-2, with D unresolved. The CDR3 is 15 residues long. Trimming took off 4 bases at V and 7 bases at J, with 16 bases between the two ends. Germline lookup yields CDR1 SGHAT and CDR2 FQNNGV.

As concerns this clonotype: The junction shows a germline mismatch at one end, possibly a read error. The gene calls are TRBV5-1 and TRBJ2-3; 13 positions agree with TRBD2. CDR1 is SGHRS and CDR2 is YFSETQ in the germline V gene. This CDR3 contains 17 residues. The CDR3 is CVSSSVTSGRNTDTQYF. CDR3 in DNA: TGCGTCAGCAGCTCCGTGACTAGCGGGAGGAACACAGATACGCAGTATTTT.

This clonotype was seen at least ten times. The J gene is TRBJ2-4, the V gene TRBV14; 7 positions agree with TRBD1. The CDR3 spans 17 residues. Unmatched junction bases numbered 16, after V lost 2 bases and J lost 9 bases. Germline CDR1 SGHDN, CDR2 FVKESK. For the CDR3, the DNA is TGTGCCAGCAGCCAAAGGTCGACGGGACAGAGCCCGGGCATTCAGTACTTC. Amino acid sequence: CASSQRSTGQSPGIQYF.

In this sample, this clonotype turned up a few times. V usage is TRBV20-1 and J usage is TRBJ2-1, with TRBD2 identical over 9 bases. The CDR3 length is 14 residues. CDR1 is DFQATT and CDR2 is SNEGSKA in the germline V gene (reference sequence). The V and J ends lost 5 bases and 10 bases, in that order; junction bases with no gene match: 12. The CDR3 region has the DNA TGCAGTGCTCGACTAGCGGCCCGAGATTGGGAGCAGTTCTTC. Translated: CSARLAARDWEQFF.

About this clonotype: A read error may produce the germline difference seen at one junction end. The rearrangement uses TRBV10-2 and TRBJ2-7; no clear D. Germline CDR1 reads WSHSY; CDR2 reads SAAADI. The CDR3 is made up of 13 amino acids. Here the CDR3 DNA reads TGCGCCAGCAGTTCTGCCAAACCCTACGAGCAGTATTTC. The encoded protein is CASSSAKPYEQYF.

In this sample, this clonotype turned up many times. V is TRBV6-2 or TRBV6-3 and J is TRBJ2-1; D is perhaps TRBD2 (6 bases). CDR1 and CDR2 from the germline V gene are MNHEY and SVGEGT. This CDR3 has 13 residues. The V gene lost 6 bases and the J gene lost 10 bases, with 16 bases spanning the gap. CDR3 nucleotide sequence: TGTGCCAGCAGCGGAAGGGACTCTGGGGAGCAGTTCTTC. Translation gives CASSGRDSGEQFF.

This clonotype occurred many times. This chain connects TRBV12-3 or TRBV12-4 to TRBJ2-3, with a weak D call TRBD2 (5 bases). The CDR3 totals 16 residues. Trimming removed 3 bases at V and 4 bases at J, with 17 bases between. The CDR3 region has the DNA TGTGCCAGCAGTTTGGTTCTGGGCGGGTCCGCAGATACGCAGTATTTT. Translating gives CASSLVLGGSADTQYF.

A few counts support this clonotype. The chain couples TRBV28 to TRBJ2-7, with D perhaps matching TRBD2 (6 bases). Germline values: CDR1 MDHEN, CDR2 SYDVKM. The ends were cut back, 6 bases at V and 6 bases at J, with 12 bases in the middle. This CDR3 has 12 residues. CDR3 sequence: CASSILAREQYF. CDR3 nucleotide sequence: TGTGCCAGCAGCATACTAGCTCGCGAGCAGTACTTC.